This TCR beta chain was identified in a study of cytomegalovirus exposure and HLA in healthy donors. This CDR3 spans 17 amino acids. CDR1 and CDR2 from the germline V gene are SGHNT and YYREEE (reference sequence). With 4 bases clipped from V and 5 bases from J, the junction kept 12 bases outside the gene matches. In the case of this clone: Its target is not known.

Study-wide results and limits: About 87% or about 30% of the time was how often most TCR beta V segments were productive, according to an earlier analysis.

In the PCR, 60 Vbeta and 13 Jbeta primers were used. Generated by immunoSEQ multiplex PCR, the TCRdb table keeps only in-frame clones and is missing some. Seen here are about 120,000 clones, 70% to 80% observed once, and the top ten hold 6.5% to 9%. The chain joins TRBV5-4 to TRBJ2-3, with 11 bases fitting TRBD2. Material: PBMCs. The sequence was collected from a woman aged 40 to 50 in good health and CMV-seropositive. The CDR3 DNA is TGTGCCAGCAGCCCCCGGGGTAGCGGGGGGGTGGGAGATACGCAGTATTTT. Translating it yields CASSPRGSGGVGDTQYF.